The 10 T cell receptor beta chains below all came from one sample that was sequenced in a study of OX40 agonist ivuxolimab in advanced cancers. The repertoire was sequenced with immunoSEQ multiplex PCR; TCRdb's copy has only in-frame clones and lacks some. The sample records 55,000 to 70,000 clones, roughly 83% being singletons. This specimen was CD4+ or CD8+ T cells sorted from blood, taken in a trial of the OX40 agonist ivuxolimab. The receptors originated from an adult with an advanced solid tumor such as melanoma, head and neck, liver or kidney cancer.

For the CDR3, the DNA is TGTGCCAGCAGCTTACCCAGATCCTACGAGCAGTACTTC. It is translated as CASSLPRSYEQYF. The chain uses TRBV7-9 and TRBJ2-7; no clear D. The CDR3 covers 13 residues. Trimming shortened V by 2 bases and J by 1 base, and 6 bases separated the two germline ends. Germline V lookup: CDR1 SEHNR, CDR2 FQNEAQ (reference sequence). The full variable domain, completed using reference TRBV7-9 and TRBJ2-7, is DTGVSQNPRHKITKRGQNVTFRCDPISEHNRLYWYRQTLGQGPEFLTYFQNEAQLEKSRLLSDRFSAERPKGSFSTLEIQRTEQGDSAMYLCASSLPRSYEQYFGPGTRLTVT.

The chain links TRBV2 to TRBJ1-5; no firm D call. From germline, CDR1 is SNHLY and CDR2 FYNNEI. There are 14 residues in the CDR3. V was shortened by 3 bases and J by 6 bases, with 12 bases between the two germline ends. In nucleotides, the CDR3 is TGTGCCAGCAGTGATATAGTCAAAGGTCAGCCCCAGCATTTT. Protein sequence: CASSDIVKGQPQHF.

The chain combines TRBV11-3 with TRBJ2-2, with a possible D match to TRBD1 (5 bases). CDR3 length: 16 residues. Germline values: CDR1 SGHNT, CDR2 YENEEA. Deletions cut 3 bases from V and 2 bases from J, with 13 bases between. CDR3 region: CASSFPLGQNTGELFF. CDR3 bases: TGTGCCAGCAGCTTCCCCCTGGGGCAAAACACCGGGGAGCTGTTTTTT.

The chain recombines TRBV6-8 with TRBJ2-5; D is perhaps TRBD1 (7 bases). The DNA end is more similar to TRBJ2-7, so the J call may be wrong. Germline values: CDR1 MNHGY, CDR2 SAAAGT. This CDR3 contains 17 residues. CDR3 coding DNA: TGTGCCAGCAGCCCATCGGGGGAAAACAGGGGTATATGCGAGCAGTACTTC. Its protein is CASSPSGENRGICEQYF.

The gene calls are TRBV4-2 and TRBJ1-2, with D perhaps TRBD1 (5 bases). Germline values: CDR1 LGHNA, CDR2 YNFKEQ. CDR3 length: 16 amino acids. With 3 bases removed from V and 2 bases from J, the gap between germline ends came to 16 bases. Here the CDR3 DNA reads TGTGCCAGCAGCCAGGGGGGGACTTTCCCCAACTATGGCTACACCTTC. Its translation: CASSQGGTFPNYGYTF.

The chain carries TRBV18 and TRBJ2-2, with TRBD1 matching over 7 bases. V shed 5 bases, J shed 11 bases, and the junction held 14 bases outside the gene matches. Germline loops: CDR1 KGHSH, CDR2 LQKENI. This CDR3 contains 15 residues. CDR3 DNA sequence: TGTGCCAGCTCAAACCCGGGACAGACCTTGAAAGAGCTGTTTTTT. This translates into CASSNPGQTLKELFF.

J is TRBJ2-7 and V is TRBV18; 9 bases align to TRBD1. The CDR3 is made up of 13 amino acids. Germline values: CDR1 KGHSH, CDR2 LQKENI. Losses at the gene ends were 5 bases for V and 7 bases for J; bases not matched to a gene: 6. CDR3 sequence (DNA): TGTGCCAGCTCAAGGGACAGGGATAGTGAGCAGTACTTC. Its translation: CASSRDRDSEQYF. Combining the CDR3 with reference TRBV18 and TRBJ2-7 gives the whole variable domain NAGVMQNPRHLVRRRGQEARLRCSPMKGHSHVYWYRQLPEEGLKFMVYLQKENIIDESGMPKERFSAEFPKEGPSILRIQQVVRGDSAAYFCASSRDRDSEQYFGPGTRLTVT.

The CDR3 nucleotides are TGTGCCAGTAGCCTTCAGAGCAATCAGCCCCAGCATTTT. Translated: CASSLQSNQPQHF. The gene calls are TRBV19 and TRBJ1-5; D is uncertain. Per the germline V gene, CDR1 is LNHDA and CDR2 is SQIVND (reference sequence). There are 13 residues in the CDR3. V was trimmed by 6 bases and J by 1 base, leaving 7 bases between them.

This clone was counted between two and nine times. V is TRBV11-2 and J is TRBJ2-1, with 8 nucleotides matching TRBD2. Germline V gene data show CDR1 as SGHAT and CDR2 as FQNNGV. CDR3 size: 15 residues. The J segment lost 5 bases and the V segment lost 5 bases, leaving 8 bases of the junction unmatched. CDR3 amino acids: CASSPSGGGDNEQFF. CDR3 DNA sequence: TGTGCCAGCAGCCCATCGGGAGGGGGGGACAATGAGCAGTTCTTC.

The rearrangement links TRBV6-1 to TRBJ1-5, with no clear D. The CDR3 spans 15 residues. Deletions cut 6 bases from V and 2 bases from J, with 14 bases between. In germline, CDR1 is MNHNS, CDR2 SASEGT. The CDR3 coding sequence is TGTGCCAGCAGGATACATGGACGGGGCAATCAGCCCCAGCATTTT. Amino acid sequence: CASRIHGRGNQPQHF.